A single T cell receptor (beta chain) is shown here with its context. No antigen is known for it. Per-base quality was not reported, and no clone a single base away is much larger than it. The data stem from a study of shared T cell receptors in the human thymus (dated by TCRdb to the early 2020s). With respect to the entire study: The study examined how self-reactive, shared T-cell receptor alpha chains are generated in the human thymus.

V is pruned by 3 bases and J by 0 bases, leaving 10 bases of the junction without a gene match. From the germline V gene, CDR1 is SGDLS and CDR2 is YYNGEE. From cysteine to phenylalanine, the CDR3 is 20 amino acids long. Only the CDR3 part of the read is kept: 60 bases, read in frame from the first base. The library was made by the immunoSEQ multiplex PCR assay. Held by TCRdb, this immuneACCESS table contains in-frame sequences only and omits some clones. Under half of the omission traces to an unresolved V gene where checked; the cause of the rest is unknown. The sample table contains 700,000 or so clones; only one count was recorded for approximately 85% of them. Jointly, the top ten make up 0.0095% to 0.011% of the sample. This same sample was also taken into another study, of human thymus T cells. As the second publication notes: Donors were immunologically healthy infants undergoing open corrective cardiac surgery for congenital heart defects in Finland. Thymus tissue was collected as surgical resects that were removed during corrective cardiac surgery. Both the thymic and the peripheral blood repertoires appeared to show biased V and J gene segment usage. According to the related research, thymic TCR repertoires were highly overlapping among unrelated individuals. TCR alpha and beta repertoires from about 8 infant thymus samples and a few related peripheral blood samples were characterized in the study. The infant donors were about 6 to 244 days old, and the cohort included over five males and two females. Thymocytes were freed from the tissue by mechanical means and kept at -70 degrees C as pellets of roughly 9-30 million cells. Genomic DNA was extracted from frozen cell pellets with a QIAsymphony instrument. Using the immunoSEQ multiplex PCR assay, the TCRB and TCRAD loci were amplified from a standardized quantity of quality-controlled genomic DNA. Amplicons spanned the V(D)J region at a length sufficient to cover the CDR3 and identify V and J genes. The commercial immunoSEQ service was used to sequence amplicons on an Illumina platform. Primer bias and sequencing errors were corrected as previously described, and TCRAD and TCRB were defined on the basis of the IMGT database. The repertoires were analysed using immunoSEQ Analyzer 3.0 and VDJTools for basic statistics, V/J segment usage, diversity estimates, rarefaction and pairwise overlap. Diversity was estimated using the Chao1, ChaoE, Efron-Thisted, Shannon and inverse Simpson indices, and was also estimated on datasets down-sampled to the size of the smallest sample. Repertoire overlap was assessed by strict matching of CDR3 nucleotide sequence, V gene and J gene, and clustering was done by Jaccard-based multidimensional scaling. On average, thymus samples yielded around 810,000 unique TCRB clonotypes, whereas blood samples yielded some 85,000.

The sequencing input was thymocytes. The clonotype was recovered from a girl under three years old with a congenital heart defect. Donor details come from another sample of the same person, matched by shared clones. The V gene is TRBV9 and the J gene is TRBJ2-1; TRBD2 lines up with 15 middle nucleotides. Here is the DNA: TGTGCCAGCAGCGCCCCTCCGGGACTAGCGGGGGGTCGCTCCTACAATGAGCAGTTCTTC. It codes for CASSAPPGLAGGRSYNEQFF.